The sequence of this T cell receptor (beta chain) was determined in a study of long-term antiretroviral therapy in people with HIV. The run of the v3.0 immunoSEQ assay was at survey level. The protocol was immunoSEQ multiplex PCR, while the TCRdb copy is restricted to in-frame clones and leaves out a portion. Of roughly 20,000 clones listed, approximately 80% are singletons. Trimming took 2 bases from V and 4 from J, leaving 6 bases between them. The germline V gene has CDR1 MNHEY and CDR2 SVGAGI. The CDR3 covers 13 residues. The sequence came from a man aged 18 to 30 with HIV. The V call is TRBV6-5, the J call TRBJ1-5, with no clear D. The material sequenced was unsorted PBMCs, taken 0.5 years before starting antiretroviral therapy. The CDR3 loop is CASSYGRNQPQHF. CDR3 sequence (DNA): TGTGCCAGCAGTTACGGTAGGAATCAGCCCCAGCATTTT.